These 14 T cell receptor beta chains share one sample of origin, sequenced in a study of cytomegalovirus exposure and HLA in healthy donors. Primers included in the PCR were 60 Vbeta and 13 Jbeta primers. Sequencing was performed with immunoSEQ multiplex PCR; in TCRdb, only in-frame clones are kept and a portion is missing. This sample carries 200,000 to 250,000 clones, approximately 78% of them seen once, and the ten largest clones take around 4%. The sample was PBMCs. The receptors here all came from a male donor in good health and CMV-seronegative.

The gene calls are TRBV5-1 and TRBJ1-4; the D gene is possibly TRBD1 (6 bases). This CDR3 spans 14 amino acids. Germline V gene data show CDR1 as SGHRS and CDR2 as YFSETQ. Between the trimmed V and J ends, which lost 4 bases and 3 bases, there was a span of 10 bases. In DNA, the CDR3 is TGCGCCAGCAGCCGAGGGGGGGCTAATGAAAAACTGTTTTTT. Its translation: CASSRGGANEKLFF.

This chain links TRBV9 with TRBJ2-1; TRBD2 matches at 10 bases. Germline V gene data show CDR1 as SGDLS and CDR2 as YYNGEE. V lost 4 bases, J lost 6 bases, and 13 bases stayed unmatched. This CDR3 has 17 amino acids. CDR3 region: CASSPTPGGLALNEQFF. CDR3 nucleotides: TGTGCCAGCAGCCCCACCCCAGGGGGACTAGCGCTCAATGAGCAGTTCTTC.

The chain links TRBV5-6 to TRBJ2-6; tentatively, D is TRBD1 (5 bases). Trimming shortened V by 0 bases and J by 5 bases, and 12 bases separated the two germline ends. This CDR3 comprises 16 residues. Germline CDR1 is SGHDT and CDR2 is YYEEEE. The CDR3 nucleotides are TGTGCCAGCAGCTTGGAGACAGCTCCGAGGGCCAACGTCCTGACTTTC. Translating gives CASSLETAPRANVLTF.

The chain recombines TRBV19 with TRBJ2-2, with D possibly matching TRBD1 (6 bases). CDR3 length: 14 amino acids. The V end was cut by 5 bases, the J end by 1 base, with 8 bases between. The germline gives CDR1 LNHDA, CDR2 SQIVND (reference sequence). Here the CDR3 reads CASSRGQNTGELFF. The CDR3, as DNA: TGTGCCAGTAGTCGGGGACAGAACACCGGGGAGCTGTTTTTT.

The V gene is TRBV30, the J gene TRBJ1-1; tentative D call: TRBD1 (6 bases). The CDR3 contains 12 residues. Germline values: CDR1 GTSNPN, CDR2 SVGIG (reference sequence). Trimming took off 4 bases at V and 8 bases at J, with 14 bases between the two ends. The CDR3 here is CAWTPDRTEAFF. The CDR3, as DNA: TGTGCCTGGACCCCGGACAGAACAGAAGCTTTCTTT. Combining the CDR3 with reference TRBV30 and TRBJ1-1 gives the whole variable domain SQTIHQWPATLVQPVGSPLSLECTVEGTSNPNLYWYRQAAGRGLQLLFYSVGIGQISSEVPQNLSASRPQDRQFILSSKKLLLSDSGFYLCAWTPDRTEAFFGQGTRLTVV.

The CDR3 DNA follows: TGTGCCAGCAGCTCACGGTTTGGAGGCGAGCAGTACTTC. It yields the protein CASSSRFGGEQYF. This rearrangement joins TRBV5-4 to TRBJ2-7, with a tentative D call TRBD2 (5 bases). This CDR3 has 13 residues. V was cut by 3 bases and J by 6 bases, with 13 bases left in between. Per the germline V gene, CDR1 is SGHNT and CDR2 is YYREEE (reference sequence).

The V call is TRBV18, the J call TRBJ1-2, with D possibly matching TRBD1 (6 bases). V lost 4 bases and J 3 bases, leaving 18 bases between the germline ends. Germline CDR1 KGHSH, CDR2 LQKENI. The CDR3 runs to 16 residues. The chain's CDR3 is CASSLTLNRVDYGYTF. CDR3 in DNA: TGTGCCAGCTCACTAACTCTTAACAGGGTAGACTATGGCTACACCTTC.

V and J are TRBV6-4 and TRBJ2-1; D might be TRBD2 (5 bases). Germline values: CDR1 MRHNA, CDR2 SNTAGT. The CDR3 extends over 14 amino acids. The V end was cut by 0 bases, the J end by 9 bases, with 12 bases between. The CDR3, as DNA: TGTGCCAGCAGTGACTCGAGGGAGACCGGTGAGCAGTTCTTC. It translates to CASSDSRETGEQFF.

The chain is built from TRBV9 and TRBJ2-2, with 8 nucleotides matching TRBD1. CDR1 and CDR2 (germline): SGDLS, YYNGEE. The CDR3 length is 17 residues. The junction had 8 bases not matched to a gene; V was cut back by 0 bases and J by 4 bases. CDR3 sequence: CASSVVSGGLTTGELFF. The CDR3 coding sequence is TGTGCCAGCAGCGTAGTTTCAGGGGGCCTCACCACCGGGGAGCTGTTTTTT.

The chain uses TRBV6-5 and TRBJ1-5; TRBD1 matches at 8 bases. The CDR3 extends over 14 amino acids. Germline V lookup: CDR1 MNHEY, CDR2 SVGAGI. Losses at the gene ends were 6 bases for V and 2 bases for J; bases not matched to a gene: 3. For the CDR3, the DNA is TGTGCCAGCAGCCGGACAGGGCGCAATCAGCCCCAGCATTTT. As protein: CASSRTGRNQPQHF.

The genes are TRBV10-3 and TRBJ2-7, with 10 bases lining up with TRBD1. This CDR3 has 15 residues. V lost 5 bases, J lost 5 bases, and 9 bases stayed unmatched. Germline CDR1 is ENHRY and CDR2 is SYGVKD. CDR3 sequence reads: CAISRQGAEWNEQYF. CDR3 DNA: TGTGCCATCAGTAGACAGGGGGCGGAATGGAACGAGCAGTACTTC.

This clone was seen a single time. This chain joins TRBV6-6 and TRBJ2-1, with 11 nucleotides matching TRBD1. This CDR3 spans 15 amino acids. Germline loops: CDR1 MNHNY, CDR2 SVGAGI (reference sequence). Losses at the gene ends were 5 bases for V and 7 bases for J; bases not matched to a gene: 7. For the CDR3, the DNA is TGTGCCAGCAGTCCCGGACAGGGGGCAGGGAATGAGCAGTTCTTC. Its protein is CASSPGQGAGNEQFF.

This chain links TRBV19 with TRBJ1-3, with D perhaps TRBD1 (5 bases). The germline gives CDR1 LNHDA, CDR2 SQIVND (reference sequence). CDR3 size: 14 residues. Trimming pared 3 bases from V and 2 bases from J, leaving 8 bases between. CDR3 amino acids: CASSMQGTGNTIYF. The CDR3 DNA is TGTGCCAGTAGTATGCAGGGAACTGGAAACACCATATATTTT.

This clone turned up a few times. CDR3 protein: CASSPLAGDYNEQFF. The DNA of the CDR3 is TGCGCCAGCAGCCCACTAGCGGGCGACTACAATGAGCAGTTCTTC. This rearrangement joins TRBV5-1 to TRBJ2-1, with TRBD2 identical over 9 bases. This CDR3 region has 15 residues. The germline V gene encodes CDR1 SGHRS and CDR2 YFSETQ. The junction had 5 bases not matched to a gene; V was cut back by 4 bases and J by 3 bases.